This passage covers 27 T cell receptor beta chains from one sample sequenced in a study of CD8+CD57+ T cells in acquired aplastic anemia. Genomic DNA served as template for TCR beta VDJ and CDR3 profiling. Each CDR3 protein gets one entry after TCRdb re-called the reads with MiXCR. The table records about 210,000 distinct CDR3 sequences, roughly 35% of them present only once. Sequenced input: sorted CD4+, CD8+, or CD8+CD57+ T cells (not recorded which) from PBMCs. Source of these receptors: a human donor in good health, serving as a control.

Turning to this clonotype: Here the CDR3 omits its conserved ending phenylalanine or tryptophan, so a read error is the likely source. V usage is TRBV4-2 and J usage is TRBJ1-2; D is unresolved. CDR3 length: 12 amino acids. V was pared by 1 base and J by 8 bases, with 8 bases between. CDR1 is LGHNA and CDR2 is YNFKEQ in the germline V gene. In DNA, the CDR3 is TGTGCCAGCAGCCAAGGTTCTCACGGCTACACCCTC. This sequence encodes CASSQGSHGYTL.

CDR3 in amino acids: CASSQRTSGHHEQYF. The DNA of the CDR3 is TGTGCCAGCAGCCAAAGGACTAGCGGGCACCACGAGCAGTACTTC. The chain links TRBV2 to TRBJ2-7, with 11 bases identical to TRBD2. V was clipped by 6 bases and J by 5 bases; unmatched bases: 9. The CDR3 is 15 amino acids. Germline assignment: CDR1 SNHLY and CDR2 FYNNEI. Full variable domain (remainder filled in from reference TRBV2 and TRBJ2-7): EPEVTQTPSHQVTQMGQEVILRCVPISNHLYFYWYRQILGQKVEFLVSFYNNEISEKSEIFDDQFSVERPDGSNFTLKIRSTKLEDSAMYFCASSQRTSGHHEQYFGPGTRLTVT.

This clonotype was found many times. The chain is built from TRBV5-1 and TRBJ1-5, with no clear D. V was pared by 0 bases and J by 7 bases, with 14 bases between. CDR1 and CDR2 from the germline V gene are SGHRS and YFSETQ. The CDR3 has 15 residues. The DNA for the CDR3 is TGCGCCAGCAGCTTGGAAGGCGGGCACCAACAGCCCCAGCATTTT. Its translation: CASSLEGGHQQPQHF.

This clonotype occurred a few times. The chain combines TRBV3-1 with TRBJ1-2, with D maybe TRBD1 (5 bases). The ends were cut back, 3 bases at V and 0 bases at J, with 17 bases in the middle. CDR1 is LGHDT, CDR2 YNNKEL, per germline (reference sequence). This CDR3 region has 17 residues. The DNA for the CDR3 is TGTGCCAGCAGCCACCACGGGGCCGGGCCAGCTAACTATGGCTACACCTTC. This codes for CASSHHGAGPANYGYTF.

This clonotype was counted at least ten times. The CDR3 sequence: CASSKPGQSYIQYF. The CDR3 DNA follows: TGTGCCAGTAGCAAGCCGGGACAGAGCTACATTCAGTACTTC. The gene calls are TRBV19 and TRBJ2-4; 7 bases map to TRBD1. Per germline, CDR1 LNHDA and CDR2 SQIVND (reference sequence). J gave up 8 bases and V 6 bases, and 10 bases lay outside the gene matches. The CDR3 sequence is 14 residues long.

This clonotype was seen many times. The CDR3 loop is CASGGGYSNQPQHF. CDR3 sequence (DNA): TGTGCCAGCGGGGGGGGTTATAGCAATCAGCCCCAGCATTTT. The genes are TRBV2 and TRBJ1-5, with TRBD1 as a possible D gene (5 bases). This CDR3 comprises 14 residues. Between the trimmed V and J ends, which lost 8 bases and 0 bases, there was a span of 11 bases. Germline V gene sequence: CDR1 SNHLY, CDR2 FYNNEI.

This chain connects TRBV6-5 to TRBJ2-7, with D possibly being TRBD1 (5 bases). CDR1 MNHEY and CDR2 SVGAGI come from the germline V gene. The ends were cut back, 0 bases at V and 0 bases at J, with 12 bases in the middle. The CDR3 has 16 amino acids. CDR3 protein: CASSYSGAVSSYEQYF. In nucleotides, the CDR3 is TGTGCCAGCAGTTACTCTGGGGCAGTCAGCTCCTACGAGCAGTACTTC.

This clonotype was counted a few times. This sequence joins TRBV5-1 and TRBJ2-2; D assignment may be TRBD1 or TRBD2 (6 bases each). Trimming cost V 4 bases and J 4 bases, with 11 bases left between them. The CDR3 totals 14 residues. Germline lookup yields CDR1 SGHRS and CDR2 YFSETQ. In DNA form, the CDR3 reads TGCGCCAGCAGCGCGGGACACGTCACCGGGGAGCTGTTTTTT. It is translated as CASSAGHVTGELFF.

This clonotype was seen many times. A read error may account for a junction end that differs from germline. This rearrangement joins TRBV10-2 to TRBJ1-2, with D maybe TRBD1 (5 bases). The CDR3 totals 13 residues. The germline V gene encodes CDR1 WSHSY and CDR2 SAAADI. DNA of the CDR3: TGCGCCAGCAGTACGACAGAGTCCTATGGCTGCACCTTC. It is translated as CASSTTESYGCTF.

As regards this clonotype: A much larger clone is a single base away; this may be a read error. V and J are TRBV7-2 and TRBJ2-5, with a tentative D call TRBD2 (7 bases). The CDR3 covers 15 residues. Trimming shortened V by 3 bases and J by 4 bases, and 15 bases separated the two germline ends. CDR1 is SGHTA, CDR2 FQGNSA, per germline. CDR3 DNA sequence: TGTGCCAGCAGCTTGGGAGGGGGAGTCCGAGAGACCCAGTACTTC. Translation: CASSLGGGVRETQYF.

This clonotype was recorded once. CDR3 DNA: TGTGCCAGCAGGATAGGTGGCACTGAAGCTTTCTTT. It encodes CASRIGGTEAFF. This chain joins TRBV12-3 or TRBV12-4 and TRBJ1-1; D not resolved. The V end lost 6 bases, the J end lost 4 bases, and 9 bases lay between the germline ends. The CDR3 extends over 12 amino acids.

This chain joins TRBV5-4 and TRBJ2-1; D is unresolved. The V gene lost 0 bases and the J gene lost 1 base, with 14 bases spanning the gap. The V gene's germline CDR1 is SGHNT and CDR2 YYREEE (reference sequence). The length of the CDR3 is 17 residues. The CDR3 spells CASSLVLLGPSYNEQFF. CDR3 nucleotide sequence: TGTGCCAGCAGCTTGGTGTTGCTGGGCCCATCCTACAATGAGCAGTTCTTC.

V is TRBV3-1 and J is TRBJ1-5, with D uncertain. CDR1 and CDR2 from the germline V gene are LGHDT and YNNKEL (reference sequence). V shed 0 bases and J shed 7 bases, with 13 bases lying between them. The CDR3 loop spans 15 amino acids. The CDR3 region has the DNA TGTGCCAGCAGCCAAGATTACCCAGTAGGACAGCCCCAGCATTTT. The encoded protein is CASSQDYPVGQPQHF.

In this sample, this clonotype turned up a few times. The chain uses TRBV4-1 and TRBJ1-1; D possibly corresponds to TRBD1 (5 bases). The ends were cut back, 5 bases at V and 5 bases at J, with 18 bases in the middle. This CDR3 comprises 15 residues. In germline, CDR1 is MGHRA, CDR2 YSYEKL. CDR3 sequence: CASSTRHGGMTEAFF. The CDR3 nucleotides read TGCGCCAGCAGCACGCGACACGGGGGAATGACTGAAGCTTTCTTT.

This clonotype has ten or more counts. The CDR3 nucleotides read TGTGCCAGCAGTGATAAGGGGACCGGGGAGCTGTTTTTT. Amino acid sequence: CASSDKGTGELFF. The chain is built from TRBV2 and TRBJ2-2; D is possibly TRBD1 (5 bases). In germline, CDR1 is SNHLY, CDR2 FYNNEI. Deletions cut 3 bases from V and 5 bases from J, with 7 bases between. This CDR3 is 13 amino acids long.

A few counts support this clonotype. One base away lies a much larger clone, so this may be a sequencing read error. This CDR3 reads CASSPILGGYGYTF. For the CDR3, the DNA is TGTGCCAGCAGCCCCATCTTGGGGGGCTATGGCTACACCTTC. The chain employs TRBV9 and TRBJ1-2; D possibly corresponds to TRBD1 (5 bases). The CDR3 is 14 amino acids. Germline-derived CDR1 and CDR2 are SGDLS and YYNGEE. Trimming pared 4 bases from V and 4 bases from J, leaving 14 bases between.

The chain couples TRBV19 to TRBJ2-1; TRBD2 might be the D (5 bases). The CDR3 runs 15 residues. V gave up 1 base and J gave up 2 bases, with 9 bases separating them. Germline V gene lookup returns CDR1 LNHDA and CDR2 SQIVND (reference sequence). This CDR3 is CASSIARGTYNEQFF. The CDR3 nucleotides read TGTGCCAGTAGTATAGCTAGAGGGACCTACAATGAGCAGTTCTTC.

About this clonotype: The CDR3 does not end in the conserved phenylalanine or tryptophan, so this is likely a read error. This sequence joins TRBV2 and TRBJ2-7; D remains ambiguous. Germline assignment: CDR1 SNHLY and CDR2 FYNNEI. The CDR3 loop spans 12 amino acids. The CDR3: CASSDRVYEQYS. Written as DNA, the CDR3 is TGTGCCAGTAGTGACCGCGTATACGAGCAGTACTCC.

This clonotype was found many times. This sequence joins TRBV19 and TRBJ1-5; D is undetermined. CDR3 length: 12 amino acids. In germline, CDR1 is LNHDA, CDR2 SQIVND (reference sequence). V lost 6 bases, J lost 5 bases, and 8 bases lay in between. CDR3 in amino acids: CASSPRDQPQHF. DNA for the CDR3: TGTGCCAGTAGCCCGCGGGATCAGCCCCAGCATTTT.

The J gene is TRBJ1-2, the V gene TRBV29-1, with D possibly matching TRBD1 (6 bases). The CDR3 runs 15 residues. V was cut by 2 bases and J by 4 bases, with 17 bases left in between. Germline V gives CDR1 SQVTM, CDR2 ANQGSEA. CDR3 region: CSVEPQGQRVYGYTF. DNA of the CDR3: TGCAGCGTTGAACCCCAAGGACAGAGAGTCTATGGCTACACCTTC.

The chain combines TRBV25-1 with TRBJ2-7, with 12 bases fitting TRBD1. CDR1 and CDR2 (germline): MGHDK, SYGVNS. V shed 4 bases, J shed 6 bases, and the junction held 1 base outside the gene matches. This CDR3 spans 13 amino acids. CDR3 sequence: CASSAGQGAEQYF. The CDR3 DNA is TGTGCCAGCAGTGCGGGACAGGGGGCCGAGCAGTACTTC.

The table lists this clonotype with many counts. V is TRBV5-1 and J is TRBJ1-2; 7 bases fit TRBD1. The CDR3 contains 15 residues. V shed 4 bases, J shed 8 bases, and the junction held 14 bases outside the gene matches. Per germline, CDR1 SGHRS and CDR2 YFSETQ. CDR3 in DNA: TGCGCCAGCAGCGACCCGGGACAGCTGCTGTGGGGCTACACCTTC. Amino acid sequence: CASSDPGQLLWGYTF.

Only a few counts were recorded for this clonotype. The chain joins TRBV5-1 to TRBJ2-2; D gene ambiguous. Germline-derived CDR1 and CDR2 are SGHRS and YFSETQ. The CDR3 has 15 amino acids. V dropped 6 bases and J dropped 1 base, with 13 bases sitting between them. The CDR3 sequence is CASTVLVGNTGELFF. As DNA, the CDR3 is TGCGCCAGCACCGTTCTTGTGGGGAACACCGGGGAGCTGTTTTTT. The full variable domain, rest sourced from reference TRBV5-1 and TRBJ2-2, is KAGVTQTPRYLIKTRGQQVTLSCSPISGHRSVSWYQQTPGQGLQFLFEYFSETQRNKGNFPGRFSGRQFSNSRSEMNVSTLELGDSALYLCASTVLVGNTGELFFGEGSRLTVL.

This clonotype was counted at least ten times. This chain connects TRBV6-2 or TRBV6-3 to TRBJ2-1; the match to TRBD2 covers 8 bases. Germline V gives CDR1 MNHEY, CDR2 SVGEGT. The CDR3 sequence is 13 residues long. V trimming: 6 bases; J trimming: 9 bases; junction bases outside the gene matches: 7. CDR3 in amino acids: CASRKWTSTEQFF. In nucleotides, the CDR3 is TGTGCCAGCAGAAAATGGACTAGCACTGAGCAGTTCTTC.

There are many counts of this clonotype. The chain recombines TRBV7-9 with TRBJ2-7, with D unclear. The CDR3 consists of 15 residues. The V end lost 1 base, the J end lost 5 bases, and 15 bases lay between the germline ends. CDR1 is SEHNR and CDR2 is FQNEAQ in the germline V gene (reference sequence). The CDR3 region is CASSLEAPRVDEQYF. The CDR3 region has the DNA TGTGCCAGCAGCTTAGAGGCCCCTCGAGTCGACGAGCAGTACTTC.

The CDR3 loop reads CAIRSGEETQYF. The CDR3 DNA reads TGTGCCATCAGGTCAGGGGAAGAGACCCAGTACTTC. V usage is TRBV10-3 and J usage is TRBJ2-5, with D possibly being TRBD1 (6 bases). CDR3 length: 12 amino acids. Between the trimmed V and J ends, which lost 6 bases and 3 bases, there was a span of 8 bases. Germline CDR1 and CDR2: ENHRY and SYGVKD.

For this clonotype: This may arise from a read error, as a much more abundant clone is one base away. The CDR3 protein is CASSQEGLYEQYF. The CDR3 nucleotides are TGTGCCAGCAGCCAAGAAGGACTCTACGAGCAGTACTTC. The rearrangement links TRBV14 to TRBJ2-7, with a possible D match to TRBD2 (5 bases). Trimming cost V 0 bases and J 3 bases, with 6 bases left between them. The CDR3 extends over 13 amino acids. The germline CDR1 and CDR2 sequences are SGHDN and FVKESK.